The next 21 T cell receptor beta chains were all read from a single sample in a study of shared clonotypes between healthy human individuals (TCRdb year 2020). Library method: the immunoSEQ multiplex PCR assay. Held by TCRdb, this immuneACCESS table contains in-frame sequences only and omits some clones. Under half of the omission traces to an unresolved V gene where checked; the cause of the rest is unknown. Counted in this sample were just under 350,000 clones; around 70% of them appeared once. The ten most abundant clones make up 10% of the sample. Sequencing was performed on memory CD4+ T cells sorted from blood. The cell subset or site tag for this specimen amounts to: CD45RA-negative fraction. The receptors here all came from a young man in good health.

This chain uses TRBV5-4 with TRBJ1-1; TRBD1 agrees at 10 bases. The V gene end was trimmed by 3 bases and the J gene end by 3 bases; junction bases not matched to a gene: 2. Germline V gene data show CDR1 as SGHNT and CDR2 as YYREEE (reference sequence). CDR3 length: 14 amino acids. The CDR3 here is CASSSGQGHTEAFF. DNA of the CDR3: TGTGCCAGCAGCTCGGGACAGGGGCACACTGAAGCTTTCTTT. The full variable domain, completed using reference TRBV5-4 and TRBJ1-1, is ETGVTQSPTHLIKTRGQQVTLRCSSQSGHNTVSWYQQALGQGPQFIFQYYREEENGRGNFPPRFSGLQFPNYSSELNVNALELDDSALYLCASSSGQGHTEAFFGQGTRLTVV.

This rearrangement joins TRBV10-3 to TRBJ1-5; 7 bases line up with TRBD1. With V trimmed by 0 bases and J by 3 bases, 5 bases remained unmatched. The germline CDR1 and CDR2 sequences are ENHRY and SYGVKD. The CDR3 loop spans 16 amino acids. CDR3 protein: CAISESGGTVNQPQHF. CDR3 DNA: TGTGCCATCAGTGAGTCAGGAGGGACAGTCAATCAGCCCCAGCATTTT.

The chain is built from TRBV28 and TRBJ1-2; D possibly corresponds to TRBD1 (5 bases). The V and J ends lost 7 bases and 5 bases respectively, with 20 bases between them. This CDR3 has 15 amino acids. Germline CDR1 and CDR2: MDHEN and SYDVKM. The CDR3 protein is CASTPGTALGYGYTF. CDR3 coding DNA: TGTGCCAGCACCCCCGGGACCGCCTTAGGGTATGGCTACACCTTC.

Details on this clone: Other DNA variants within this sample encode the same CDR3. The DNA for the CDR3 is TGTGCCTGGAGTGGAGCACAGAACACCGGGGAGCTGTTTTTT. Protein product: CAWSGAQNTGELFF. The genes are TRBV30 and TRBJ2-2, with D hard to call. Trimming took 1 base from V and 1 from J, leaving 7 bases between them. The CDR3 totals 14 residues. Germline assignment: CDR1 GTSNPN and CDR2 SVGIG (reference sequence).

The V call is TRBV4-1, the J call TRBJ2-7; TRBD2 is a possible D gene (5 bases). Trimming removed 4 bases at V and 3 bases at J, with 19 bases between. This CDR3 comprises 16 residues. Germline V gene lookup returns CDR1 MGHRA and CDR2 YSYEKL. The CDR3 here is CASSPSSADQNYEQYF. The DNA for the CDR3 is TGCGCCAGCAGCCCGAGTAGCGCGGATCAGAACTACGAGCAGTACTTC.

This clone was detected many times. J is TRBJ2-2 and V is TRBV14; the D gene is possibly TRBD2 (6 bases). Germline V lookup: CDR1 SGHDN, CDR2 FVKESK. There are 16 residues in the CDR3. Trimming left V 0 bases short and J 5 bases short, with 13 bases between. The CDR3 protein is CASSQEVGGITGELFF. The CDR3 DNA sequence: TGTGCCAGCAGCCAAGAAGTGGGGGGAATTACCGGGGAGCTGTTTTTT.

The rearrangement links TRBV5-6 to TRBJ1-4, with TRBD1 as a possible D gene (6 bases). CDR1 and CDR2 from the germline V gene are SGHDT and YYEEEE. This CDR3 is built from 15 residues. Trimming removed 3 bases at V and 5 bases at J, with 14 bases between. The DNA for the CDR3 is TGTGCCAGCAGCTCTTTACAGGGTCCAAATGAAAAACTGTTTTTT. Translated, it gives CASSSLQGPNEKLFF.

The V gene is TRBV7-8, the J gene TRBJ1-5; no definite D call. CDR3 length equals 15 residues. Germline loops: CDR1 SGHVS, CDR2 FQNEAQ. Deletions cut 0 bases from V and 5 bases from J, with 11 bases between. This CDR3 is CASSLALGNYQPQHF. The CDR3 DNA reads as TGTGCCAGCAGCTTAGCGCTGGGAAATTATCAGCCCCAGCATTTT.

This clone was observed a few times. V and J are TRBV6-4 and TRBJ2-3; D may be TRBD2 (6 bases). CDR3 length: 13 amino acids. V was trimmed by 10 bases and J by 2 bases, leaving 13 bases between them. Germline CDR1 is MRHNA and CDR2 is SNTAGT. The CDR3 loop reads CATRETNTDTQYF. In DNA form, the CDR3 reads TGTGCCACCCGGGAGACAAACACAGATACGCAGTATTTT.

The chain combines TRBV5-1 with TRBJ2-7; 11 bases are a match to TRBD2. Per germline, CDR1 SGHRS and CDR2 YFSETQ. The trim removed 0 bases at V and 4 bases at J, leaving 3 bases unmatched. This CDR3 has 15 residues. The CDR3 protein is CASSLAGLAVYEQYF. As DNA, the CDR3 is TGCGCCAGCAGCTTGGCGGGACTAGCGGTTTACGAGCAGTACTTC. The whole variable domain, filled in from reference TRBV5-1 and TRBJ2-7, reads KAGVTQTPRYLIKTRGQQVTLSCSPISGHRSVSWYQQTPGQGLQFLFEYFSETQRNKGNFPGRFSGRQFSNSRSEMNVSTLELGDSALYLCASSLAGLAVYEQYFGPGTRLTVT.

This clone appeared once. The genes are TRBV28 and TRBJ2-5, with TRBD1 matching over 7 bases. Germline trimming cut 6 bases from V and 2 bases from J; bases unmatched to any gene: 15. Germline V lookup: CDR1 MDHEN, CDR2 SYDVKM. This CDR3 region has 17 residues. The CDR3 DNA sequence: TGTGCCAGCAGCCCGGTAGGGGGCCTCGGACAGCAAGAGACCCAGTACTTC. It yields the protein CASSPVGGLGQQETQYF. Looking up the rest from reference TRBV28 and TRBJ2-5 gives the full variable domain: DVKVTQSSRYLVKRTGEKVFLECVQDMDHENMFWYRQDPGLGLRLIYFSYDVKMKEKGDIPEGYSVSREKKERFSLILESASTNQTSMYLCASSPVGGLGQQETQYFGPGTRLLVL.

The gene calls are TRBV10-2 and TRBJ2-1; 7 bases match TRBD2. This CDR3 region has 14 residues. J was trimmed by 9 bases and V by 7 bases; bases with no gene match: 12. Germline V lookup: CDR1 WSHSY, CDR2 SAAADI. DNA for the CDR3: TGCGCCAGCACCCTAGCCTCCTCGGGGGGTGAGCAGTTCTTC. This encodes CASTLASSGGEQFF.

The chain combines TRBV28 with TRBJ2-7; 14 bases align to TRBD2. V gave up 6 bases and J gave up 0 bases; unmatched junction bases: 4. The CDR3 is made up of 16 amino acids. CDR1 is MDHEN and CDR2 is SYDVKM in the germline V gene. The CDR3: CASSEGLAGVSYEQYF. CDR3 sequence (DNA): TGTGCCAGCAGCGAGGGACTAGCGGGAGTCTCCTACGAGCAGTACTTC.

The gene calls are TRBV30 and TRBJ2-2; unclear D gene. Germline V gene lookup returns CDR1 GTSNPN and CDR2 SVGIG (reference sequence). Trimming cost V 2 bases and J 5 bases, with 12 bases left between them. This CDR3 is built from 14 residues. The CDR3 nucleotides are TGTGCCTGGAGTCGGGCAGGATCGACCGGGGAGCTGTTTTTT. Translation gives CAWSRAGSTGELFF. The variable domain in full, completed from reference TRBV30 and TRBJ2-2, reads SQTIHQWPATLVQPVGSPLSLECTVEGTSNPNLYWYRQAAGRGLQLLFYSVGIGQISSEVPQNLSASRPQDRQFILSSKKLLLSDSGFYLCAWSRAGSTGELFFGEGSRLTVL.

The chain couples TRBV5-1 to TRBJ2-1; 8 nucleotides align to TRBD2. Germline V CDR1 and CDR2: SGHRS, YFSETQ. Trimming took 3 bases from V and 0 from J; bases not matched to a gene: 5. The CDR3 loop spans 16 amino acids. CDR3 DNA sequence: TGCGCCAGCAGCTCTAGCGGGTTTAGCTCCTACAATGAGCAGTTCTTC. It encodes CASSSSGFSSYNEQFF.

The rearrangement links TRBV9 to TRBJ1-3, with D hard to call. The CDR3 consists of 15 residues. The germline V gene has CDR1 SGDLS and CDR2 YYNGEE. The V and J ends lost 3 bases and 2 bases respectively, with 12 bases between them. CDR3 in DNA: TGTGCCAGCAGCGGACCAGGAGGAACTGGAAACACCATATATTTT. Protein product: CASSGPGGTGNTIYF.

Ten or more counts support this clone. This chain links TRBV10-3 with TRBJ2-1; 12 bases fit TRBD2. The CDR3 is 14 amino acids. CDR1 is ENHRY, CDR2 SYGVKD, per germline. V shed 10 bases, J shed 5 bases, and the junction held 6 bases outside the gene matches. CDR3 protein: CATRTSGNDNEQFF. The CDR3 DNA reads as TGTGCCACCCGGACTAGCGGGAACGACAATGAGCAGTTCTTC.

This chain uses TRBV7-3 with TRBJ2-7; 11 positions match TRBD2. Germline CDR1 SGHTA, CDR2 FQGTGA. Trimming at V came to 4 bases and at J to 4 bases, leaving 3 bases not matched to a gene. The CDR3 runs to 14 residues. The CDR3 DNA reads TGTGCCAGCAGCTCAACTAGCGGGAGTTACGAGCAGTACTTC. Translated: CASSSTSGSYEQYF.

There are many counts of this clone. This sequence joins TRBV29-1 and TRBJ2-1; maybe TRBD1 (7 bases). This CDR3 has 12 residues. The V end was cut by 6 bases, the J end by 9 bases, with 15 bases between. Germline V gives CDR1 SQVTM, CDR2 ANQGSEA. CDR3 sequence (DNA): TGCAGCGTCCCCAGGGGGGCGGGTGAGCAGTTCTTC. As protein: CSVPRGAGEQFF.

V and J are TRBV9 and TRBJ1-2; D remains ambiguous. The CDR3 is 14 amino acids. V gave up 4 bases and J gave up 0 bases, with 10 bases separating them. CDR1 and CDR2 (germline): SGDLS, YYNGEE. The CDR3 loop reads CASSQDLPNYGYTF. Written as DNA, the CDR3 is TGTGCCAGCAGCCAGGACCTCCCTAACTATGGCTACACCTTC.

This clone showed up just once. This sequence joins TRBV28 and TRBJ1-5; D ambiguous. The CDR3 length is 13 residues. Trimming took off 8 bases at V and 0 bases at J, with 8 bases between the two ends. Germline CDR1 reads MDHEN; CDR2 reads SYDVKM. The CDR3 sequence is CASEGYSNQPQHF. CDR3 nucleotides: TGTGCCAGCGAAGGGTATAGCAATCAGCCCCAGCATTTT.